The 32 T cell receptor beta chains below were found in one sample sequenced in a study of T-cell reconstitution after alpha-beta-depleted transplantation in children. The authors prepared the TCRbeta library with unique molecular identifiers. TCRdb re-derived calls from the PCR reads in MiXCR, one entry per CDR3 protein. The sample lists around 240,000 distinct CDR3 sequences, around 9.7% occurring once. Sequenced here: PBMCs from the stem cell graft donor, sampled from the stem cell graft. These receptors were collected from a human donor who donated a stem cell graft to a child with SCID.

This clonotype was detected only a few times. The chain combines TRBV12-3 or TRBV12-4 with TRBJ2-6, with D perhaps TRBD2 (5 bases). The CDR3 has 21 amino acids. Between the trimmed V and J ends, which lost 3 bases and 0 bases, there was a span of 24 bases. The CDR3 loop is CASSFWVPLASLSSGANVLTF. The CDR3 nucleotides read TGTGCCAGCAGTTTCTGGGTCCCTCTAGCTAGCCTCTCCTCTGGGGCCAACGTCCTGACTTTC.

In its sample, this clonotype was seen many times. The V call is TRBV6-2 or TRBV6-3, the J call TRBJ1-5; TRBD1 is a possible D gene (6 bases). V was clipped by 6 bases and J by 0 bases, with 12 bases between them. CDR3 size: 15 residues. Looked up from germline, CDR1 is MNHEY and CDR2 is SVGEGT. CDR3 bases: TGTGCCAGCAGACCCAGACAGGCTAGCAATCAGCCCCAGCATTTT. The encoded protein is CASRPRQASNQPQHF.

This clonotype was seen ten or more times. This chain connects TRBV5-1 to TRBJ2-1; D remains ambiguous. Trimming took 4 bases from V and 5 from J, leaving 10 bases between them. Germline assignment: CDR1 SGHRS and CDR2 YFSETQ. This CDR3 region has 13 residues. CDR3 in DNA: TGCGCCAGCAGCGTGAAGGCCGACAATGAGCAGTTCTTC. Residues: CASSVKADNEQFF.

This clonotype turned up a few times. The genes are TRBV10-3 and TRBJ1-3; unclear D gene. Germline V gives CDR1 ENHRY, CDR2 SYGVKD. CDR3 length equals 15 residues. Trimming removed 6 bases at V and 0 bases at J, with 12 bases between. In DNA, the CDR3 is TGTGCCATCAGCCCCGGACGGAGCTCTGGAAACACCATATATTTT. Protein: CAISPGRSSGNTIYF.

The J gene is TRBJ2-2, the V gene TRBV9; 8 nucleotides align to TRBD1. The CDR3 runs to 15 residues. Trimming at V came to 3 bases and at J to 3 bases, leaving 4 bases not matched to a gene. Germline lookup yields CDR1 SGDLS and CDR2 YYNGEE. The CDR3 DNA follows: TGTGCCAGCAGCGGAAGACAGGGGTACACCGGGGAGCTGTTTTTT. It specifies CASSGRQGYTGELFF.

Ten or more counts support this clonotype. The V gene is TRBV6-1, the J gene TRBJ2-3, with TRBD2 as a possible D gene (6 bases). The CDR3 totals 16 residues. The V gene's germline CDR1 is MNHNS and CDR2 SASEGT. V gave up 1 base and J gave up 3 bases, with 14 bases separating them. For the CDR3, the DNA is TGTGCCAGCAGTGAAGGGTGGGGCGGGGCGACAGATACGCAGTATTTT. It encodes CASSEGWGGATDTQYF.

This clonotype was recorded many times. This chain joins TRBV6-5 and TRBJ1-4; a weak D match, TRBD1 (6 bases). CDR1 and CDR2 from the germline V gene are MNHEY and SVGAGI. Deletions cut 2 bases from V and 7 bases from J, with 14 bases between. The CDR3 consists of 15 residues. CDR3 nucleotides: TGTGCCAGCAGTTACCAGAACAGGGTCGGTGAAAAACTGTTTTTT. Protein product: CASSYQNRVGEKLFF.

In its sample, this clonotype was seen many times. The chain combines TRBV20-1 with TRBJ2-1, with 9 bases aligning to TRBD1. The germline gives CDR1 DFQATT, CDR2 SNEGSKA (reference sequence). This CDR3 has 14 amino acids. V lost 0 bases, J lost 8 bases, and 5 bases stayed unmatched. The CDR3 sequence is CSARDRDRVDEQFF. The CDR3 DNA follows: TGCAGTGCTAGAGATCGGGACAGGGTGGATGAGCAGTTCTTC.

This clonotype appeared many times. In nucleotides, the CDR3 is TGTGCCAGCAGCGGACAGGATGCTAACTATGGCTACACCTTC. Translated, it gives CASSGQDANYGYTF. This chain links TRBV2 with TRBJ1-2, with TRBD1 matching over 7 bases. CDR3 length: 14 amino acids. The V gene end was trimmed by 6 bases and the J gene end by 0 bases; junction bases not matched to a gene: 4. Per the germline V gene, CDR1 is SNHLY and CDR2 is FYNNEI. The whole variable domain, filled in from reference TRBV2 and TRBJ1-2, reads EPEVTQTPSHQVTQMGQEVILRCVPISNHLYFYWYRQILGQKVEFLVSFYNNEISEKSEIFDDQFSVERPDGSNFTLKIRSTKLEDSAMYFCASSGQDANYGYTFGSGTRLTVV.

Regarding this clonotype: This may arise from a read error, as a much more abundant clone is one base away. CDR3 sequence reads: CSARLDRVGGYPF. CDR3 nucleotide sequence: TGCAGTGCTAGACTCGACAGGGTGGGAGGCTACCCCTTC. The rearrangement links TRBV20-1 to TRBJ1-2, with TRBD1 matching 7 bases. This CDR3 contains 13 residues. The germline gives CDR1 DFQATT, CDR2 SNEGSKA (reference sequence).

In its sample, this clonotype was seen a few times. This sequence joins TRBV3-1 and TRBJ2-1; no clear D. The V gene's germline CDR1 is LGHDT and CDR2 YNNKEL (reference sequence). The CDR3 totals 16 residues. Trimming pared 0 bases from V and 0 bases from J, leaving 9 bases between. This chain's CDR3 is CASSQDWQVSYNEQFF. For the CDR3, the DNA is TGTGCCAGCAGCCAAGATTGGCAGGTCTCCTACAATGAGCAGTTCTTC.

This clonotype was detected many times. The rearrangement uses TRBV7-3 and TRBJ2-1; a possible D gene is TRBD2 (6 bases). Trimming shortened V by 0 bases and J by 6 bases, and 9 bases separated the two germline ends. From germline, CDR1 is SGHTA and CDR2 FQGTGA. There are 14 residues in the CDR3. CDR3 nucleotides: TGTGCCAGCAGCTTAACGGGAGGCTTCAATGAGCAGTTCTTC. It translates to CASSLTGGFNEQFF.

This clonotype was seen repeatedly, ten times or more. This chain joins TRBV7-9 and TRBJ2-5, with TRBD2 identical over 10 bases. This CDR3 comprises 13 residues. CDR1 and CDR2 from the germline V gene are SEHNR and FQNEAQ (reference sequence). Germline trimming cut 8 bases from V and 4 bases from J; bases unmatched to any gene: 4. The DNA for the CDR3 is TGTGCCAGCCAGCGGGGGGGCCTAGAGACCCAGTACTTC. This sequence encodes CASQRGGLETQYF. Complete variable domain (other parts from reference TRBV7-9 and TRBJ2-5): DTGVSQNPRHKITKRGQNVTFRCDPISEHNRLYWYRQTLGQGPEFLTYFQNEAQLEKSRLLSDRFSAERPKGSFSTLEIQRTEQGDSAMYLCASQRGGLETQYFGPGTRLLVL.

Ten or more counts support this clonotype. The rearrangement uses TRBV5-1 and TRBJ1-1, with D possibly being TRBD1 (6 bases). The V gene's germline CDR1 is SGHRS and CDR2 YFSETQ. V lost 4 bases, J lost 7 bases, and 14 bases lay in between. This CDR3 contains 13 residues. This CDR3 reads CASSPTKGVEAFF. CDR3 in DNA: TGCGCCAGCAGCCCGACGAAGGGGGTTGAAGCTTTCTTT.

This clonotype was seen ten or more times. J is TRBJ2-7 and V is TRBV20-1, with D tentatively TRBD1 or TRBD2 (7 bases each). V was cut by 7 bases and J by 0 bases, with 16 bases left in between. The CDR3 consists of 14 residues. Looked up from germline, CDR1 is DFQATT and CDR2 is SNEGSKA (reference sequence). The CDR3 DNA reads TGCAGTGTCAGGGGGGGATCAAGCTCCTACGAGCAGTACTTC. Protein: CSVRGGSSSYEQYF.

As regards this clonotype: A clone one base away is much larger, so this may be a read error. The chain has TRBV5-5 and TRBJ1-1, with TRBD1 identical over 8 bases. The germline V gene encodes CDR1 SGHKS and CDR2 YYEKEE (reference sequence). This CDR3 has 14 residues. CDR3 sequence reads: CASSGSGGRYEALF. In DNA, the CDR3 is TGTGCCAGCAGCGGTTCAGGGGGCCGTTATGAAGCTCTCTTT.

This chain links TRBV5-6 with TRBJ2-2, with TRBD2 as a possible D gene (6 bases). Between the trimmed V and J ends, which lost 4 bases and 1 base, there was a span of 17 bases. The germline gives CDR1 SGHDT, CDR2 YYEEEE. The CDR3 consists of 17 residues. DNA for the CDR3: TGTGCCAGCAGCCCTCTGGGGGAGGAGATGAACACCGGGGAGCTGTTTTTT. It is translated as CASSPLGEEMNTGELFF.

In its sample, this clonotype was seen many times. The chain carries TRBV28 and TRBJ2-2, with D possibly being TRBD1 (6 bases). This CDR3 is 15 amino acids long. V shed 4 bases and J shed 6 bases, with 15 bases lying between them. The germline V gene encodes CDR1 MDHEN and CDR2 SYDVKM. CDR3 in amino acids: CASSYMGAGAGELFF. The CDR3 coding sequence is TGTGCCAGCAGTTATATGGGGGCCGGGGCCGGGGAGCTGTTTTTT.

Many counts were recorded for this clonotype. This chain connects TRBV20-1 to TRBJ1-1; TRBD1 agrees at 8 bases. V trimming: 4 bases; J trimming: 1 base; junction bases outside the gene matches: 5. This CDR3 contains 14 residues. The germline V gene has CDR1 DFQATT and CDR2 SNEGSKA (reference sequence). For the CDR3, the DNA is TGCAGTGCTACGGACAGGGTAAGGAACACTGAAGCTTTCTTT. Translation gives CSATDRVRNTEAFF.

Many counts were recorded for this clonotype. The rearrangement uses TRBV5-1 and TRBJ2-5; a weak D match, TRBD1 (6 bases). The CDR3 has 15 residues. V shed 4 bases and J shed 2 bases, with 15 bases lying between them. The V gene's germline CDR1 is SGHRS and CDR2 YFSETQ. CDR3 nucleotide sequence: TGCGCCAGCAGCCGGGACAACGGGGATCAAGAGACCCAGTACTTC. Translation: CASSRDNGDQETQYF.

This clonotype was seen ten or more times. The chain links TRBV20-1 to TRBJ2-5; D may match TRBD1 or TRBD2 (7 bases each). The germline V gene encodes CDR1 DFQATT and CDR2 SNEGSKA (reference sequence). The V gene lost 6 bases and the J gene lost 5 bases, with 25 bases spanning the gap. This CDR3 contains 16 residues. The CDR3 sequence: CSAARPGGGFDETQYF. The CDR3 DNA reads TGCAGTGCAGCACGCCCAGGGGGGGGCTTTGATGAGACCCAGTACTTC.

This clonotype has a count of ten or more. V is TRBV28 and J is TRBJ1-1, with 7 bases lining up with TRBD1. From germline, CDR1 is MDHEN and CDR2 SYDVKM. The CDR3 covers 16 residues. The trim removed 10 bases at V and 6 bases at J, leaving 20 bases unmatched. This CDR3 reads CAIYPTLQATGSEAFF. CDR3 sequence (DNA): TGTGCCATCTACCCAACGTTGCAAGCGACAGGGTCTGAAGCTTTCTTT. Filled out from reference TRBV28 and TRBJ1-1, the complete variable domain reads DVKVTQSSRYLVKRTGEKVFLECVQDMDHENMFWYRQDPGLGLRLIYFSYDVKMKEKGDIPEGYSVSREKKERFSLILESASTNQTSMYLCAIYPTLQATGSEAFFGQGTRLTVV.

This rearrangement joins TRBV4-1 to TRBJ2-1; the match to TRBD2 covers 10 bases. CDR1 and CDR2 (germline): MGHRA, YSYEKL. Losses at the gene ends were 1 base for V and 4 bases for J; bases not matched to a gene: 4. The CDR3 spans 16 residues. The CDR3 sequence: CASSQVTSGKYNEQFF. CDR3 sequence (DNA): TGCGCCAGCAGCCAAGTAACTAGCGGGAAATACAATGAGCAGTTCTTC.

This clonotype showed up many times. CDR3 coding DNA: TGCAGTGTTCCCGACAGAGAAGTGAATCAGCCCCAGCATTTT. Translated, it gives CSVPDREVNQPQHF. The chain links TRBV20-1 to TRBJ1-5, with D tentatively TRBD1 (5 bases). The CDR3 runs to 14 residues. The ends were cut back, 7 bases at V and 4 bases at J, with 17 bases in the middle. From germline, CDR1 is DFQATT and CDR2 SNEGSKA (reference sequence).

A few counts support this clonotype. The rearrangement joins TRBV9 to TRBJ2-7, with D possibly matching TRBD2 (5 bases). The V end lost 3 bases, the J end lost 5 bases, and 15 bases lay between the germline ends. Germline assignment: CDR1 SGDLS and CDR2 YYNGEE. CDR3 length: 14 residues. Here the CDR3 reads CASSGTPLVNEQYF. The DNA of the CDR3 is TGTGCCAGCAGCGGAACTCCACTAGTTAACGAGCAGTACTTC.

The J gene is TRBJ1-3, the V gene TRBV18; D is possibly TRBD1 (6 bases). The CDR3 totals 13 residues. Germline V gene lookup returns CDR1 KGHSH and CDR2 LQKENI. V gave up 4 bases and J gave up 3 bases, with 7 bases separating them. The CDR3 DNA follows: TGTGCCAGCTCACAGGGGGATGGAAACACCATATATTTT. As protein: CASSQGDGNTIYF.

The genes are TRBV28 and TRBJ1-1; D not certain. V was shortened by 8 bases and J by 5 bases, with 21 bases between the two germline ends. CDR1 is MDHEN, CDR2 SYDVKM, per germline. There are 15 residues in the CDR3. The CDR3 nucleotides are TGTGCCAGCTACCCGGGTCCCCCCATTTTTACTGAAGCTTTCTTT. Translating gives CASYPGPPIFTEAFF. The full variable domain, with the rest looked up from reference TRBV28 and TRBJ1-1, is DVKVTQSSRYLVKRTGEKVFLECVQDMDHENMFWYRQDPGLGLRLIYFSYDVKMKEKGDIPEGYSVSREKKERFSLILESASTNQTSMYLCASYPGPPIFTEAFFGQGTRLTVV.

This clonotype was found many times. The chain has TRBV12-3 or TRBV12-4 and TRBJ2-3; D gene uncertain. The V end lost 5 bases, the J end lost 0 bases, and 6 bases lay between the germline ends. The CDR3 has 13 amino acids. In DNA form, the CDR3 reads TGTGCCAGCAGTCGGACCAGCACAGATACGCAGTATTTT. The encoded protein is CASSRTSTDTQYF.

Ten or more counts support this clonotype. V usage is TRBV7-6 and J usage is TRBJ1-4; D is uncertain. CDR1 and CDR2 (germline): SGHVS, FNYEAQ. This CDR3 has 15 amino acids. Trimming pared 5 bases from V and 0 bases from J, leaving 10 bases between. CDR3 region: CASSPYSATNEKLFF. CDR3 nucleotide sequence: TGTGCCAGCAGCCCTTACAGTGCAACTAATGAAAAACTGTTTTTT. The variable domain in full, with the rest retrieved from reference TRBV7-6 and TRBJ1-4, is GAGVSQSPRYKVTKRGQDVALRCDPISGHVSLYWYRQALGQGPEFLTYFNYEAQQDKSGLPNDRFSAERPEGSISTLTIQRTEQRDSAMYRCASSPYSATNEKLFFGSGTQLSVL.

This clonotype appeared many times. The chain joins TRBV5-1 to TRBJ2-7; the match to TRBD1 covers 8 bases. Germline CDR1 and CDR2: SGHRS and YFSETQ. This CDR3 is built from 14 residues. After removal of 4 bases from V and 7 bases from J, the junction contained 10 bases not matched to a gene. In nucleotides, the CDR3 is TGCGCCAGCAGCGCGACAGGGGTCGAAGGTGAGCAGTACTTC. Its translation: CASSATGVEGEQYF.

The CDR3 nucleotides are TGCGCCAGCAGCTTGGGGCCGACGAACACTGAAGCTTTCTTT. Protein sequence: CASSLGPTNTEAFF. V and J are TRBV5-1 and TRBJ1-1; D is ambiguous. Germline CDR1 reads SGHRS; CDR2 reads YFSETQ. With 0 bases removed from V and 1 base from J, the gap between germline ends came to 7 bases. This CDR3 has 14 residues.

The table lists this clonotype with many counts. The chain joins TRBV20-1 to TRBJ2-3, with TRBD2 identical over 11 bases. The CDR3 has 14 residues. Germline values: CDR1 DFQATT, CDR2 SNEGSKA (reference sequence). After removal of 5 bases from V and 0 bases from J, the junction contained 1 base not matched to a gene. The CDR3, as DNA: TGCAGTGCTCGACTAGCGGGGAGCACAGATACGCAGTATTTT. This gives the protein CSARLAGSTDTQYF.